This T cell receptor (beta chain) originates from a study of T cell repertoires in cytomegalovirus infection. At the level of the study: The public TCR beta signatures pointed to both CMV infection and matching HLA type. Findings of the study overall: Frequencies of public TCR beta families were cumulated, and this identified carriers of CMV plus the relevant HLA. The ex vivo response showed dominance by HLA-C-restricted CMV-specific TCR beta clonotypes.

TCRdb called the reads again in MiXCR, with one record for every CDR3 protein. The table has hundreds of thousands of distinct CDR3 sequences, approximately 10% seen once; the top ten hold more than 8.5%. This clonotype occurred many times. The antigen remains undetermined. Sequenced material: PBMCs. The clonotype originates from a human donor in good health (CMV status not recorded). Some clones in this sample may be carry-over from other donors' samples.

DNA for the CDR3: TGTGCCAGCAGCTTAAGGCGGGGGGGCGGTCCCGGGGAGCTGTTTTTT. As protein: CASSLRRGGGPGELFF. The V and J genes are TRBV7-2 and TRBJ2-2; TRBD2 aligns across 9 bases. This CDR3 contains 16 residues. V dropped 2 bases and J dropped 6; count of bases not matched to a gene: 7. Germline V gene lookup returns CDR1 SGHTA and CDR2 FQGNSA.